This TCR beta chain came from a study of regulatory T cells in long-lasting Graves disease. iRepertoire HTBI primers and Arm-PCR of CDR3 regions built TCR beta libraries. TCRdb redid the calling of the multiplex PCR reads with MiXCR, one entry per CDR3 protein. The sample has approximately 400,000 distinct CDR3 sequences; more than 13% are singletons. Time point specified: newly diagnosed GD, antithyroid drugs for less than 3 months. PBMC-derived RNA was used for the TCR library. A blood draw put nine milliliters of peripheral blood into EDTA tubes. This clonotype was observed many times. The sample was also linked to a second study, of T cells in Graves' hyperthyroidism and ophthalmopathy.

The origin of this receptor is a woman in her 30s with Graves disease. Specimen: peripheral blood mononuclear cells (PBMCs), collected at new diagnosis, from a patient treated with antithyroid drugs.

In nucleotides, the CDR3 is TGTGCCACCAGCGACAGGGGATTAGGACCAGATACGCAGTATTTT. Its protein product is CATSDRGLGPDTQYF. The chain employs TRBV24-1 and TRBJ2-3, with 8 bases matching TRBD1. The CDR3 extends over 15 amino acids. Trimming cost V 7 bases and J 4 bases; bases outside gene matches: 9. CDR1 and CDR2 from the germline V gene are KGHDR and SFDVKD.